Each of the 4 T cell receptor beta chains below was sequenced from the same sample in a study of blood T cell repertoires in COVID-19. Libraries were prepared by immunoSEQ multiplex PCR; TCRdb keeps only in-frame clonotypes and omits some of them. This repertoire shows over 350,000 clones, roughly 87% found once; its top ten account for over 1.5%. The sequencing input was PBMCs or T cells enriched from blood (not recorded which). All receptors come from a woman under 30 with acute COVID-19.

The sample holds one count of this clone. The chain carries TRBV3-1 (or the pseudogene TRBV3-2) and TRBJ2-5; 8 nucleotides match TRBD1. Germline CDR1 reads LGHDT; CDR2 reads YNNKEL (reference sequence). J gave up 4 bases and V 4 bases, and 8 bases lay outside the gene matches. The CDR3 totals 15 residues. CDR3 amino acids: CASSPVRQGRETQYF. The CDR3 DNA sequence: TGTGCCAGCAGCCCCGTGAGACAGGGGAGAGAGACCCAGTACTTC.

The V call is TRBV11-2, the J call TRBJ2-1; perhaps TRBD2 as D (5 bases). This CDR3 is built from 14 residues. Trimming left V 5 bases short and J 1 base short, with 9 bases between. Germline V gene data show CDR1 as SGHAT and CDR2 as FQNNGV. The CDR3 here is CASSLTSSYNEQFF. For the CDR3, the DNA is TGTGCCAGCAGCCTCACTAGTTCCTACAATGAGCAGTTCTTC.

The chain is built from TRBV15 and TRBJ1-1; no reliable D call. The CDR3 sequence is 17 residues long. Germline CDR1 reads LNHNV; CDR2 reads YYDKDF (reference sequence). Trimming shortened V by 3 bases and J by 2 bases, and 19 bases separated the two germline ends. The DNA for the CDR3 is TGTGCCACCAGCAGGGGAGGGCACCAGGCCCCAAACACTGAAGCTTTCTTT. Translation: CATSRGGHQAPNTEAFF. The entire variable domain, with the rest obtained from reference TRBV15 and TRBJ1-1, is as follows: DAMVIQNPRYQVTQFGKPVTLSCSQTLNHNVMYWYQQKSSQAPKLLFHYYDKDFNNEADTPDNFQSRRPNTSFCFLDIRSPGLGDTAMYLCATSRGGHQAPNTEAFFGQGTRLTVV.

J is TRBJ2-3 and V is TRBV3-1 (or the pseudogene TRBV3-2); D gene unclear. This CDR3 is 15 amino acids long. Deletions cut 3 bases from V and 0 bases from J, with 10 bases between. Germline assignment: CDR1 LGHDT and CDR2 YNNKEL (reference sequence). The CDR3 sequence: CASSHRITSTDTQYF. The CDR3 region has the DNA TGTGCCAGCAGCCACCGCATAACTAGCACAGATACGCAGTATTTT.